The 18 T cell receptor beta chains reported below all come from one sample, sequenced in a study of T cell responses to AZD1222 COVID-19 vaccine. Assay: immunoSEQ multiplex PCR; the TCRdb copy retains only in-frame clones and omits some. The sample lists 95,000 to 150,000 clones; around 91% were seen once. Sample: peripheral blood, taken on day 0 of AZD1222 vaccination. These receptor sequences come from an adult in good health.

V gene TRBV2 combines with J gene TRBJ2-2; D is ambiguous. V lost 1 base to trimming and J lost 4 bases, with 4 bases between them. This CDR3 contains 13 residues. Germline-derived CDR1 and CDR2 are SNHLY and FYNNEI. CDR3 amino acids: CASSEESTGELFF. CDR3 nucleotide sequence: TGTGCCAGCAGTGAAGAAAGCACCGGGGAGCTGTTTTTT.

CDR3 in amino acids: CAWSHGYGYTF. As DNA, the CDR3 is TGTGCCTGGAGTCACGGATATGGCTACACCTTC. This sequence joins TRBV30 and TRBJ1-2; D not resolved. Trimming removed 2 bases from V and 5 bases from J, with 6 bases in between. Per the germline V gene, CDR1 is GTSNPN and CDR2 is SVGIG (reference sequence). CDR3 length equals 11 residues.

The chain carries TRBV18 and TRBJ1-2; 7 bases agree with TRBD1. Germline lookup yields CDR1 KGHSH and CDR2 LQKENI. J lost 7 bases, V lost 2 bases, and 7 bases had no gene match. CDR3 length: 14 residues. In DNA form, the CDR3 reads TGTGCCAGCTCACCATATCAAGGGGGCGTTGGCTACACCTTC. Translating it yields CASSPYQGGVGYTF. Filled out from reference TRBV18 and TRBJ1-2, the complete variable domain reads NAGVMQNPRHLVRRRGQEARLRCSPMKGHSHVYWYRQLPEEGLKFMVYLQKENIIDESGMPKERFSAEFPKEGPSILRIQQVVRGDSAAYFCASSPYQGGVGYTFGSGTRLTVV.

The CDR3, as DNA: TGTGCCAGCAGCATCGGACAGGGGGCCGGGGAGCTGTTTTTT. Encoded protein: CASSIGQGAGELFF. V and J are TRBV9 and TRBJ2-2; 10 bases match TRBD1. V shed 4 bases, J shed 6 bases, and the junction held 3 bases outside the gene matches. Germline V gene sequence: CDR1 SGDLS, CDR2 YYNGEE. The length of the CDR3 is 14 residues.

This chain links TRBV3-1 (or the pseudogene TRBV3-2) with TRBJ2-2; 13 nucleotides align to TRBD2. Germline V gene lookup returns CDR1 LGHDT and CDR2 YNNKEL (reference sequence). The CDR3 extends over 18 amino acids. V dropped 3 bases and J dropped 15; count of bases not matched to a gene: 19. CDR3 loop: CASSHTALRLAGGQRVFF. CDR3 nucleotides: TGTGCCAGCAGCCACACAGCCCTGAGACTAGCGGGAGGCCAGCGGGTGTTTTTT.

The chain combines TRBV19 with TRBJ1-2, with TRBD1 as a possible D gene (5 bases). Per the germline V gene, CDR1 is LNHDA and CDR2 is SQIVND (reference sequence). The CDR3 sequence is 15 residues long. V was clipped by 7 bases and J by 3 bases, with 18 bases between them. The CDR3 loop is CASTLDQGIDYGYTF. The CDR3 DNA reads as TGTGCCAGTACCCTCGACCAGGGCATCGACTATGGCTACACCTTC. Full variable domain (rest looked up from reference TRBV19 and TRBJ1-2): DGGITQSPKYLFRKEGQNVTLSCEQNLNHDAMYWYRQDPGQGLRLIYYSQIVNDFQKGDIAEGYSVSREKKESFPLTVTSAQKNPTAFYLCASTLDQGIDYGYTFGSGTRLTVV.

The chain links TRBV4-1 to TRBJ1-2; a possible D gene is TRBD1 (5 bases). V was pared by 0 bases and J by 2 bases, with 7 bases between. There are 14 residues in the CDR3. Looked up from germline, CDR1 is MGHRA and CDR2 is YSYEKL. The CDR3 bases are TGCGCCAGCAGCCAAGATCGGGGGAACTATGGCTACACCTTC. This encodes CASSQDRGNYGYTF.

This clone was recorded only once. V and J are TRBV5-1 and TRBJ1-5; D call uncertain. Germline assignment: CDR1 SGHRS and CDR2 YFSETQ. The CDR3 runs 15 residues. V was clipped by 0 bases and J by 0 bases, with 7 bases between them. The CDR3, as DNA: TGCGCCAGCAGCTTGGGGACGGTTAGCAATCAGCCCCAGCATTTT. This gives the protein CASSLGTVSNQPQHF.

J is TRBJ1-1 and V is TRBV5-4, with a tentative D call TRBD1 (5 bases). CDR3 size: 16 residues. The germline gives CDR1 SGHNT, CDR2 YYREEE (reference sequence). Between the trimmed V and J ends, which lost 0 bases and 2 bases, there was a span of 14 bases. The CDR3 DNA reads TGTGCCAGCAGCTTGGATTGGATGACAGTAAACACTGAAGCTTTCTTT. This codes for CASSLDWMTVNTEAFF.

The J gene is TRBJ2-1, the V gene TRBV7-9; perhaps D is TRBD1 or TRBD2 (6 bases each). Trimming shortened V by 10 bases and J by 8 bases, and 12 bases separated the two germline ends. Germline CDR1 SEHNR, CDR2 FQNEAQ (reference sequence). CDR3 length: 11 amino acids. CDR3: CATGAVDEQFF. CDR3 in DNA: TGTGCCACGGGGGCAGTGGATGAGCAGTTCTTC. The full variable domain, rest sourced from reference TRBV7-9 and TRBJ2-1, is DTGVSQNPRHKITKRGQNVTFRCDPISEHNRLYWYRQTLGQGPEFLTYFQNEAQLEKSRLLSDRFSAERPKGSFSTLEIQRTEQGDSAMYLCATGAVDEQFFGPGTRLTVL.

The chain recombines TRBV6-6 with TRBJ2-1; TRBD2 matches at 11 bases. Germline V gene sequence: CDR1 MNHNY, CDR2 SVGAGI (reference sequence). The CDR3 has 16 residues. J gave up 3 bases and V 5 bases, and 6 bases lay outside the gene matches. The CDR3 DNA reads as TGTGCCAGCAGTGCGACTAGCGGGACTTACTACAATGAGCAGTTCTTC. The encoded protein is CASSATSGTYYNEQFF.

The chain employs TRBV7-9 and TRBJ1-3; weak D call: TRBD1 (5 bases). The CDR3 extends over 17 amino acids. V was clipped by 3 bases and J by 2 bases, with 17 bases between them. Looked up from germline, CDR1 is SEHNR and CDR2 is FQNEAQ (reference sequence). The CDR3 reads CASSLVGGKETGNTIYF. CDR3 nucleotide sequence: TGTGCCAGCAGCTTGGTTGGGGGAAAAGAGACTGGAAACACCATATATTTT.

The V gene is TRBV5-1, the J gene TRBJ1-5, with TRBD1 identical over 9 bases. The J segment lost 9 bases and the V segment lost 1 base, leaving 8 bases of the junction unmatched. The CDR3 totals 15 residues. Germline V gene sequence: CDR1 SGHRS, CDR2 YFSETQ. This CDR3 reads CASSLFTGGGMPQHF. Written as DNA, the CDR3 is TGCGCCAGCAGCTTGTTTACAGGGGGCGGGATGCCCCAGCATTTT.

The chain links TRBV3-1 (or the pseudogene TRBV3-2) to TRBJ1-1; D gene uncertain. CDR1 and CDR2 from the germline V gene are LGHDT and YNNKEL (reference sequence). Trimming took off 0 bases at V and 1 base at J, with 9 bases between the two ends. This CDR3 comprises 15 residues. CDR3 sequence (DNA): TGTGCCAGCAGCCAAGAAATCGGAGAGAACACTGAAGCTTTCTTT. Its translation is CASSQEIGENTEAFF.

The chain couples TRBV5-6 to TRBJ1-2; 7 bases are shared with TRBD1. The length of the CDR3 is 13 residues. V trimming: 4 bases; J trimming: 4 bases; junction bases outside the gene matches: 4. Germline V lookup: CDR1 SGHDT, CDR2 YYEEEE. DNA of the CDR3: TGTGCCAGCAGCCCGGGACAGACCTATGGCTACACCTTC. It codes for CASSPGQTYGYTF.

The chain employs TRBV11-1 and TRBJ2-3, with D unclear. Per germline, CDR1 SGHAT and CDR2 FQDESV (reference sequence). The length of the CDR3 is 14 residues. V was pared by 3 bases and J by 6 bases, with 13 bases between. The CDR3 DNA is TGTGCCAGCAGCTTCAAAAGGGTGGGGGATACGCAGTATTTT. This translates into CASSFKRVGDTQYF.

Remarks on this clone: The identical CDR3 is also encoded by other nucleotide sequences in the sample. This CDR3 reads CAWSGGSYGYTF. CDR3 DNA: TGTGCCTGGAGTGGTGGCAGCTATGGCTACACCTTC. The chain joins TRBV30 to TRBJ1-2; D unresolved. The CDR3 covers 12 residues. V lost 1 base and J lost 4, with 7 bases in between. Germline V lookup: CDR1 GTSNPN, CDR2 SVGIG (reference sequence).

This clone was recorded only once. The CDR3 coding sequence is TGTGCCAGCAGCGGAATAGCGGGAGGGCAAATGGTTGAGCAGTTCTTC. Its protein product is CASSGIAGGQMVEQFF. J is TRBJ2-1 and V is TRBV5-4; 11 positions match TRBD2. The CDR3 has 16 amino acids. Germline V gene sequence: CDR1 SGHNT, CDR2 YYREEE (reference sequence). V shed 4 bases, J shed 9 bases, and the junction held 12 bases outside the gene matches. The complete variable domain, with remaining parts taken from reference TRBV5-4 and TRBJ2-1, reads ETGVTQSPTHLIKTRGQQVTLRCSSQSGHNTVSWYQQALGQGPQFIFQYYREEENGRGNFPPRFSGLQFPNYSSELNVNALELDDSALYLCASSGIAGGQMVEQFFGPGTRLTVL.